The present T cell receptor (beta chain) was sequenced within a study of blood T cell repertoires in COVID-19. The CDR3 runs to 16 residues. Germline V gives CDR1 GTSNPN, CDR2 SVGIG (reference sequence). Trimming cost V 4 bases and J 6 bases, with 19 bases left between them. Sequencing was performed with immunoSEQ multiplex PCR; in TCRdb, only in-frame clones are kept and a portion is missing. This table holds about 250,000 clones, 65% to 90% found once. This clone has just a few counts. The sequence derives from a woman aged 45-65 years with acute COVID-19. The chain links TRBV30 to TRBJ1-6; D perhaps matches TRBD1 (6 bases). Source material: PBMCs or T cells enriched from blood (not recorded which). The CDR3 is CAWNPQQGSFNSPLHF. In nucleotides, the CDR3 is TGTGCCTGGAACCCCCAGCAGGGGAGTTTTAATTCACCCCTCCACTTT.